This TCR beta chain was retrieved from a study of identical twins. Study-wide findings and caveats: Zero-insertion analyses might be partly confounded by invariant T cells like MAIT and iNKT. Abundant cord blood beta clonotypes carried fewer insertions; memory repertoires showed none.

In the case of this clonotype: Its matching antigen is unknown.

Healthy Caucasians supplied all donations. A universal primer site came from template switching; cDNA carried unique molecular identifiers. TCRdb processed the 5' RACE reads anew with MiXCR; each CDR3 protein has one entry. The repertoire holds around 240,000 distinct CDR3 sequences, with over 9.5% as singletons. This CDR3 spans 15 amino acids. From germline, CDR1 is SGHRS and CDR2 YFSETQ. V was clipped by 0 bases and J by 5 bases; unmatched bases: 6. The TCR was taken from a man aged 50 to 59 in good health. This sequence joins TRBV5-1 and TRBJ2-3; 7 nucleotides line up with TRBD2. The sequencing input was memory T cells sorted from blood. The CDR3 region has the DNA TGCGCCAGCAGCTTGGCCGGGAGGCAGGGAGATACGCAGTATTTT. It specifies CASSLAGRQGDTQYF.